The clone carrying this T cell receptor (beta chain) was detected only a few times. Its specificity is unknown. Only in-frame clones appear in the TCRdb table, and some are missing; sequencing was by immunoSEQ multiplex PCR. The sample shows roughly 61,000 clones, around 90% of them seen only once. These data come from a study of OX40 agonist ivuxolimab in advanced cancers. Study-wide results and limits: The authors did not determine the antigen specificity of the expanded peripheral T cells.

The germline CDR1 and CDR2 sequences are KGHSH and LQKENI. V was cut by 8 bases and J by 2 bases, with 13 bases left in between. This CDR3 contains 14 residues. The TCR comes from an adult with an advanced solid tumor such as melanoma, head and neck, liver or kidney cancer. The rearrangement links TRBV18 to TRBJ1-3, with D perhaps matching TRBD1 (6 bases). The sample in question was CD4+ or CD8+ T cells sorted from blood, obtained in a trial of the OX40 agonist ivuxolimab. The CDR3 region is CASRRGAAGNTIYF. The CDR3 nucleotides read TGTGCCAGCCGGAGGGGGGCTGCTGGAAACACCATATATTTT.